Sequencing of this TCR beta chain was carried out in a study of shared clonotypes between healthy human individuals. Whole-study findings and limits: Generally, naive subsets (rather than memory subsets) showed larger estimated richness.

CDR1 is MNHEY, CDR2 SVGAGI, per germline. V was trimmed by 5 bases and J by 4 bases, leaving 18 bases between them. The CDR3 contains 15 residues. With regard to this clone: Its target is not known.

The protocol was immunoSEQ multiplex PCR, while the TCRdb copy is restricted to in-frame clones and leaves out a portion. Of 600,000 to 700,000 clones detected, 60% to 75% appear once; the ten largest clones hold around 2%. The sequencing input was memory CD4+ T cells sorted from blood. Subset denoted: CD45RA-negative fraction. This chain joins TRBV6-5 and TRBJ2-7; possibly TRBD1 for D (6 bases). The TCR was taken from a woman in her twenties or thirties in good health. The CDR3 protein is CASSTRGSRFYEQYF. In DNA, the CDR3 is TGTGCCAGCAGTACCAGGGGATCGAGGTTTTACGAGCAGTACTTC.